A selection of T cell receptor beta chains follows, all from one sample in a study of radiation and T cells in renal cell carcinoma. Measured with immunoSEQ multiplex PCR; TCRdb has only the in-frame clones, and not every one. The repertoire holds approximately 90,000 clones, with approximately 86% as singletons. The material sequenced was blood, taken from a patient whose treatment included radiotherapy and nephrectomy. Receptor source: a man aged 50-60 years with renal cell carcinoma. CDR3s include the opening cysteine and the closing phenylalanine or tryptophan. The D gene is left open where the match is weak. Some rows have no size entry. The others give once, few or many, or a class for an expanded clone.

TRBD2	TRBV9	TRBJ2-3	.	TGTGCCAGCAGCGCTAGAAAAATGACGGGACTAGCGGGAGATAGCACAGATACGCAGTATTTT	CASSARKMTGLAGDSTDTQYF
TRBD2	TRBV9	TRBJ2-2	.	TGTGCCAGCAGCGTAGGCCCAGCGGGATTTACCGGGGAGCTGTTTTTT	CASSVGPAGFTGELFF
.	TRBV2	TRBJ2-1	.	TGTGCCAGCAGTGCCGACTACAGGATTTCCAATGAGCAGTTCTTC	CASSADYRISNEQFF
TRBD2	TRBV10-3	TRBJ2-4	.	TGTGCCATCAGTGAGTCGGGGATAGCGGGAGGGATAAACATTCAGTACTTC	CAISESGIAGGINIQYF
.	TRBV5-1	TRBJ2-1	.	TGCGCCAGCAGCTTGGTCGATGAGCAGTTCTTC	CASSLVDEQFF
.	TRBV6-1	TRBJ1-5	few	TGTGCCACGGGAAAGAAGGGCTTGGGGCCCCAGCATTTT	CATGKKGLGPQHF
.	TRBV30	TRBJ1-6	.	TGTGCCTGGAGTGCTCGAGGTGCTTCACCCCTCCACTTT	CAWSARGASPLHF
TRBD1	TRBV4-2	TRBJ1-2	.	TGTGCCAGCAGCAGCGGGACAGACTATGGCTACACCTTC	CASSSGTDYGYTF
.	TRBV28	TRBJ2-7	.	TGTGCCAGCGCTATTCCGGGGATTTCCTACGAGCAGTACTTC	CASAIPGISYEQYF
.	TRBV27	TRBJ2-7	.	TGTGCCAGCAGTTCCCCGTGGCAGGGCTACGAGCAGTACTTC	CASSSPWQGYEQYF
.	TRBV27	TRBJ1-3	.	TGTGCCAGCAGTCCGACGCTGGCGGGAAACACCATATATTTT	CASSPTLAGNTIYF
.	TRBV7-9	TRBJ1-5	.	TGTGCCAGCAGCAGACGGGGAGGTTATAGCAATCAGCCCCAGCATTTT	CASSRRGGYSNQPQHF
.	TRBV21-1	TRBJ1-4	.	TGTGCCAGCAGCAAAATAGAAAAGGGACCTAATGAAAAACTGTTTTTT	CASSKIEKGPNEKLFF
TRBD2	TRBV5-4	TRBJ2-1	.	TGTGCCAGCAGCCCGGGAGGACTAGCGGCTTACAATGAGCAGTTCTTC	CASSPGGLAAYNEQFF
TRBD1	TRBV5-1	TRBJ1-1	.	TGCGCCAGCAGCCCGGGACAGGGCGAGTCGAACACTGAAGCTTTCTTT	CASSPGQGESNTEAFF
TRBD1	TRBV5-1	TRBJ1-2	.	TGCGCCAGCAGCTTGAGGACAGGGATAGTTGGTGGCTACACCTTC	CASSLRTGIVGGYTF
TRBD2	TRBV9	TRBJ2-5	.	TGTGCCAGCAGCCAAACACTAGCGGGAGGTGGGGAGACCCAGTACTTC	CASSQTLAGGGETQYF
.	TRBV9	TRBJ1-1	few	TGTGCCAGCAGCGTAGAGGGGCCGAACACTGAAGCTTTCTTT	CASSVEGPNTEAFF
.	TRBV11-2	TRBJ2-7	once	TGTGCCAGCAGCTTTTCGTACAGCTACGAGCAGTACTTC	CASSFSYSYEQYF
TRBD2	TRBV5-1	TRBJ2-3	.	TGCGCCAGCAGCAGGGATAGCGGGGGAAGCACAGATACGCAGTATTTT	CASSRDSGGSTDTQYF
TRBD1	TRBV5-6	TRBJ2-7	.	TGTGCCAGCAGCTGGGGGACAGGTGGGTACGAGCAGTACTTC	CASSWGTGGYEQYF
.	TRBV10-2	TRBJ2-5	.	TGCGCCAGCATCGGGGATCTTGAGACCCAGTACTTC	CASIGDLETQYF
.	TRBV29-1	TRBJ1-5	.	TGCAGCGTTGGTGGGGGTAATCAGCCCCAGCATTTT	CSVGGGNQPQHF
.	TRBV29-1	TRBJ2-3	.	TGCAGCGCGGAGAGGGGCGGGACTTCCACAGATACGCAGTATTTT	CSAERGGTSTDTQYF
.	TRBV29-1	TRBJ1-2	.	TGCAGCGTTCTTCAGGGCACAGACTATGGCTACACCTTC	CSVLQGTDYGYTF
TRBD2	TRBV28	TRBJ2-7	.	TGTGCCAGCAGTTTAACTAGCGGGAGCTCCTACGAGCAGTACTTC	CASSLTSGSSYEQYF
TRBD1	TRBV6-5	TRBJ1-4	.	TGTGCCAGCACGACAGGACAGGGGTATGAAAAACTGTTTTTT	CASTTGQGYEKLFF
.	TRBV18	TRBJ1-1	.	TGTGCCAGCTCACCACCCGGCCAGATCGGAAGGAACACTGAAGCTTTCTTT	CASSPPGQIGRNTEAFF
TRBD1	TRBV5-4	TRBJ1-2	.	TGTGCCAGCAAATCCTCCGGTGGGACAGGGTACGGCTACACCTTC	CASKSSGGTGYGYTF
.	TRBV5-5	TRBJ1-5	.	TGTGCCAGCAGTTCAGCAGGGTGGCCTCTGCATCAGCCCCAGCATTTT	CASSSAGWPLHQPQHF
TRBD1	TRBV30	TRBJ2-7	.	TGTGCCTGGGACAGGGGGAGTGGGGAGCAGTACTTC	CAWDRGSGEQYF
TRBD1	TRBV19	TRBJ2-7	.	TGTGCCAGTAGTACAGGACAGGGGATGCACGAGCAGTACTTC	CASSTGQGMHEQYF
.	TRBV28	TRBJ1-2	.	TGTGCCAGCAGTTTCGAAAGGGGCTATGGCTACACCTTC	CASSFERGYGYTF
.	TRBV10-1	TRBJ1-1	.	TGCGCCAGCAGTGACGCTGGAAGGAACACTGAAGCTTTCTTT	CASSDAGRNTEAFF
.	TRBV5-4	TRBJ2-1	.	TGTGCCAGCAGCTTGCCTTTCCCCCCTGAGCAGTTCTTC	CASSLPFPPEQFF
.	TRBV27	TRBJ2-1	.	TGTGCCAGCAGCTTCGGGGCGGGGTATTTCTTC	CASSFGAGYFF
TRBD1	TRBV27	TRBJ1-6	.	TGTGCCAGCAGACTAAAGGACAGGGAGGGTTATTCACCCCTCCACTTT	CASRLKDREGYSPLHF
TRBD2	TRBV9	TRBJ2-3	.	TGTGCCAGCAGCGTATACGGGAGGACGCAGTATTTT	CASSVYGRTQYF
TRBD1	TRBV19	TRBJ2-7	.	TGTGCCAGTAGTCTAGACCTCGGGACAGGGGTTCGCTACGAGCAGTACTTC	CASSLDLGTGVRYEQYF
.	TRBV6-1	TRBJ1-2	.	TGTGCCAGCTCTGCAGGGATAGGAGTAGAGGGCTACACCTTC	CASSAGIGVEGYTF
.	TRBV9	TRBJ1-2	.	TGTGCCAGCAGCGGACAGGACAGCCTATATGGCTACACCTTC	CASSGQDSLYGYTF
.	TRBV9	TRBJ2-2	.	TGTGCCAGCAGCCCCAGTGAGCGCTACACCGGGGAGCTGTTTTTT	CASSPSERYTGELFF